This TCR beta chain was identified in a study of radiotherapy plus CTLA-4 blockade in lung cancer. For the study at large: Patients showed objective responses in over 15% of cases, and disease control was achieved by approximately 31%.

About this clone: As yet, its antigen is unknown.

The assay was immunoSEQ multiplex PCR, and TCRdb's table has in-frame clones only and misses some. The table lists about 32,000 clones, roughly 70% of them singletons. Overall study results and limits: In blood, TCR clones derived from the tumor expanded after radiotherapy plus ipilimumab.

Germline-derived CDR1 and CDR2 are SGHAT and FQNNGV. V lost 5 bases to trimming and J lost 7 bases; unmatched junction nucleotides: 10. This CDR3 is built from 15 residues. The sequences come from peripheral blood, collected from a patient treated with radiotherapy plus ipilimumab. The TCR sequence derives from a human donor with non-small cell lung cancer who had stable disease on radiotherapy plus ipilimumab. This chain joins TRBV11-2 and TRBJ2-3, with TRBD2 matching 9 bases. The DNA for the CDR3 is TGTGCCAGCAGCGATCCTAGCGGGAAGCAACATACGCAGTATTTT. Its protein is CASSDPSGKQHTQYF. The variable domain in full, with the rest retrieved from reference TRBV11-2 and TRBJ2-3, is EAGVAQSPRYKIIEKRQSVAFWCNPISGHATLYWYQQILGQGPKLLIQFQNNGVVDDSQLPKDRFSAERLKGVDSTLKIQPAKLEDSAVYLCASSDPSGKQHTQYFGPGTRLTVL.